The 18 T cell receptor beta chains below all came from one sample that was sequenced in a study of T cells in Graves' hyperthyroidism and ophthalmopathy. Researchers amplified the TCR beta CDR3 regions from RNA transcripts. In the first-round RT-PCR of the TCR CDR3, the HTBI primer set was used. TCRdb ran MiXCR on the multiplex PCR reads and lists one entry per CDR3 protein. This sample has 300,000 or so distinct CDR3 sequences, with over 15% found just once. The sample was blood. These receptors all stem from a woman aged 55-75 years with Graves' ophthalmopathy.

J is TRBJ2-5 and V is TRBV4-2; TRBD2 matches 10 bases. The CDR3 extends over 18 amino acids. J gave up 4 bases and V 0 bases, and 11 bases lay outside the gene matches. Looked up from germline, CDR1 is LGHNA and CDR2 is YNFKEQ. CDR3 loop: CASSQDQSSGGVGETQYF. The CDR3 DNA sequence: TGTGCCAGCAGCCAAGATCAGTCCAGCGGGGGGGTCGGAGAGACCCAGTACTTC.

This clonotype was observed a few times. The V call is TRBV20-1, the J call TRBJ1-6, with TRBD1 as a possible D gene (6 bases). CDR3 length equals 14 residues. The V and J ends lost 6 bases and 4 bases respectively, with 13 bases between them. Germline values: CDR1 DFQATT, CDR2 SNEGSKA (reference sequence). CDR3 protein: CSATQGTYNSPLHF. DNA of the CDR3: TGCAGTGCCACCCAGGGGACGTATAATTCACCCCTCCACTTT.

This clonotype was observed a handful of times. This chain joins TRBV4-3 and TRBJ2-6, with D unresolved. Trimming cost V 2 bases and J 4 bases, with 9 bases left between them. The CDR3 extends over 15 amino acids. CDR1 is LGHNA and CDR2 is YSLEER in the germline V gene. The CDR3 region is CASSQWLVGANVLTF. Written as DNA, the CDR3 is TGCGCCAGCAGCCAATGGTTAGTGGGGGCCAACGTCCTGACTTTC.

This clonotype came up many times. V gene TRBV28 combines with J gene TRBJ2-7; possibly TRBD2 for D (6 bases). Trimming pared 1 base from V and 4 bases from J, leaving 14 bases between. The CDR3 is 15 residues long. Germline lookup yields CDR1 MDHEN and CDR2 SYDVKM. CDR3 sequence reads: CASSLFGGEEYEQYF. CDR3 coding DNA: TGTGCCAGCAGTTTATTTGGAGGGGAAGAGTACGAGCAGTACTTC.

This clonotype was observed many times. The chain has TRBV28 and TRBJ2-1, with a weak D call TRBD1 (6 bases). The CDR3 runs 14 residues. V lost 5 bases and J 4 bases, leaving 12 bases between the germline ends. Germline CDR1 is MDHEN and CDR2 is SYDVKM. CDR3 protein: CASSPGQLYNEQFF. The DNA of the CDR3 is TGTGCCAGCAGTCCCGGACAGTTATACAATGAGCAGTTCTTC.

Ten or more counts support this clonotype. The chain employs TRBV27 and TRBJ1-5; 7 nucleotides match TRBD1. V dropped 2 bases and J dropped 0; count of bases not matched to a gene: 10. This CDR3 comprises 18 residues. Germline CDR1 is MNHEY and CDR2 is SMNVEV (reference sequence). The CDR3 loop reads CASSLKGAASSSNQPQHF. CDR3 in DNA: TGTGCCAGCAGTTTAAAGGGGGCGGCGTCGTCTAGCAATCAGCCCCAGCATTTT.

The CDR3 loop reads CASSGGLSGGHSNQPQHF. CDR3 DNA sequence: TGTGCCAGCAGTGGGGGATTATCAGGGGGCCATAGCAATCAGCCCCAGCATTTT. V and J are TRBV6-1 and TRBJ1-5; TRBD1 aligns across 8 bases. Trimming took 4 bases from V and 0 from J; bases not matched to a gene: 11. Per the germline V gene, CDR1 is MNHNS and CDR2 is SASEGT. CDR3 length: 18 amino acids.

This clonotype was recorded many times. The V call is TRBV7-2, the J call TRBJ1-5; D is unclear. The V gene lost 3 bases and the J gene lost 0 bases, with 9 bases spanning the gap. CDR1 is SGHTA and CDR2 is FQGNSA in the germline V gene. The CDR3 totals 15 residues. DNA of the CDR3: TGTGCCAGCAGCTTTACAAGCGGTAGCAATCAGCCCCAGCATTTT. Translating it yields CASSFTSGSNQPQHF.

The chain couples TRBV7-6 to TRBJ2-5, with a tentative D call TRBD2 (7 bases). The CDR3 totals 19 residues. CDR1 SGHVS and CDR2 FNYEAQ come from the germline V gene. Between the trimmed V and J ends, which lost 1 base and 1 base, there was a span of 22 bases. CDR3: CASSLERVLRGASQETQYF. CDR3 nucleotides: TGTGCCAGCAGCTTAGAAAGGGTGCTTCGGGGGGCATCCCAAGAGACCCAGTACTTC. The full variable domain, its missing parts supplied by reference TRBV7-6 and TRBJ2-5, is GAGVSQSPRYKVTKRGQDVALRCDPISGHVSLYWYRQALGQGPEFLTYFNYEAQQDKSGLPNDRFSAERPEGSISTLTIQRTEQRDSAMYRCASSLERVLRGASQETQYFGPGTRLLVL.

In its sample, this clonotype was seen many times. The chain has TRBV6-6 and TRBJ2-2, with D tentatively TRBD1 (5 bases). The germline V and J ends were trimmed by 2 bases and 7 bases, with 14 bases remaining between them. The CDR3 has 15 residues. Per germline, CDR1 MNHNY and CDR2 SVGAGI (reference sequence). The CDR3 spells CASSYVRAGLGELFF. CDR3 bases: TGTGCCAGCAGTTACGTCAGGGCAGGGCTCGGGGAGCTGTTTTTT.

This clonotype was counted at least ten times. This chain connects TRBV5-6 to TRBJ2-7, with 12 bases that match TRBD2. Germline loops: CDR1 SGHDT, CDR2 YYEEEE. The trim removed 0 bases at V and 5 bases at J, leaving 9 bases unmatched. This CDR3 spans 17 amino acids. The CDR3 protein is CASSLARLAGDVDEQYF. The DNA of the CDR3 is TGTGCCAGCAGCTTGGCAAGACTAGCGGGAGACGTCGACGAGCAGTACTTC.

V is TRBV2 and J is TRBJ2-7; 9 bases fit TRBD1. Germline V gene data show CDR1 as SNHLY and CDR2 as FYNNEI. Trimming removed 6 bases from V and 6 bases from J; junction bases left unmatched: 12. The CDR3 covers 15 residues. Written as DNA, the CDR3 is TGTGCCAGCAGCCCCCGCGGGACAGGGCCCTCCGAGCAGTACTTC. Translation gives CASSPRGTGPSEQYF.

This sequence joins TRBV6-1 and TRBJ1-1; D is ambiguous. The ends were cut back, 5 bases at V and 10 bases at J, with 23 bases in the middle. This CDR3 has 15 residues. Germline CDR1 is MNHNS and CDR2 is SASEGT. CDR3 protein: CASSSYQPRQEGAFF. CDR3 coding DNA: TGTGCCAGCAGTTCGTATCAACCGAGACAAGAGGGAGCTTTCTTT.

The table lists this clonotype with many counts. The V call is TRBV3-1, the J call TRBJ2-3, with a weak D call TRBD2 (5 bases). Trimming took off 4 bases at V and 6 bases at J, with 17 bases between the two ends. Germline-derived CDR1 and CDR2 are LGHDT and YNNKEL (reference sequence). The CDR3 totals 15 residues. CDR3 DNA sequence: TGTGCCAGCAGCCCGCAACTAGTTTTCAAGGATACGCAGTATTTT. It codes for CASSPQLVFKDTQYF.

This clonotype occurred a few times. The chain uses TRBV2 and TRBJ1-3, with D uncertain. The length of the CDR3 is 16 residues. Per germline, CDR1 SNHLY and CDR2 FYNNEI. The V end lost 5 bases, the J end lost 0 bases, and 14 bases lay between the germline ends. For the CDR3, the DNA is TGTGCCAGCAGTTCTAACCGGGATCTCTCTGGAAACACCATATATTTT. Its translation is CASSSNRDLSGNTIYF.

This clonotype was seen only a few times. This chain uses TRBV7-2 with TRBJ1-4; the match to TRBD1 covers 7 bases. Trimming took 2 bases from V and 3 from J; bases not matched to a gene: 3. This CDR3 spans 15 amino acids. Germline V gene lookup returns CDR1 SGHTA and CDR2 FQGNSA. CDR3 region: CASSLRGLANEKLFF. The CDR3 DNA is TGTGCCAGCAGCTTAAGGGGGCTTGCTAATGAAAAACTGTTTTTT.

This clonotype has a count of ten or more. J is TRBJ1-1 and V is TRBV20-1; D remains unclear. V was clipped by 4 bases and J by 2 bases, with 14 bases between them. The CDR3 is 14 amino acids. Per the germline V gene, CDR1 is DFQATT and CDR2 is SNEGSKA (reference sequence). CDR3 residues: CSANRGGGNTEAFF. The CDR3 nucleotides are TGCAGTGCTAATCGAGGTGGCGGTAACACTGAAGCTTTCTTT.

This clonotype was seen ten or more times. This rearrangement joins TRBV19 to TRBJ2-3, with 8 nucleotides matching TRBD1. CDR3 length equals 14 residues. V was clipped by 9 bases and J by 4 bases; unmatched bases: 9. Looked up from germline, CDR1 is LNHDA and CDR2 is SQIVND (reference sequence). Here the CDR3 DNA reads TGTGCCAGCGCCAAGGGACAGGCAGCAGATACGCAGTATTTT. Protein sequence: CASAKGQAADTQYF.